The clone carrying this TCR beta chain was observed many times. As yet, its antigen is unknown. This specimen belongs to a study of identical twins. Broader study findings: Alpha sequences that were out-of-frame and twin-shared showed an excess of low generation probability. Within monozygotic twins, out-of-frame TCR alpha sharing was underestimated by the models.

Germline V lookup: CDR1 SEHNR, CDR2 FQNEAQ (reference sequence). The CDR3 totals 16 residues. V lost 6 bases, J lost 1 base, and 15 bases lay in between. A single record per CDR3 protein comes from TCRdb applying MiXCR to the 5' RACE reads. The data hold under 450,000 distinct CDR3 sequences, with approximately 17% observed a single time. This clonotype originated in a man aged 45-60 years in good health. The sequencing sample was made of naive T cells sorted from blood. The chain couples TRBV7-9 to TRBJ2-2; D not resolved. The CDR3 reads CASSSRPSLNTGELFF. The CDR3 DNA sequence: TGTGCCAGCAGTTCCCGGCCGTCTTTGAACACCGGGGAGCTGTTTTTT.